Sequencing of this T cell receptor beta chain was carried out in a study of T cell changes during pregnancy in multiple sclerosis. Clones were sequenced by immunoSEQ multiplex PCR, and TCRdb holds only the in-frame ones, with some missing. The top ten clones hold around 1.3% of a sample with 35,000 to 45,000 clones, 85% to 95% of them seen once. Per germline, CDR1 SGDLS and CDR2 YYNGEE. The CDR3 runs to 16 residues. Trimming removed 6 bases at V and 3 bases at J, with 18 bases between. The sample was peripheral blood, taken before pregnancy. The receptor comes from a female donor with multiple sclerosis, enrolled in a pregnancy study. The chain has TRBV9 and TRBJ2-2, with TRBD1 as a possible D gene (6 bases). CDR3 in amino acids: CASIFFRDTYTGELFF. In DNA, the CDR3 is TGTGCCAGCATCTTTTTCCGGGACACTTACACCGGGGAGCTGTTTTTT.